The rows below give T cell receptor beta chains drawn from one sample of a study of blood T cell repertoires in COVID-19. The protocol was immunoSEQ multiplex PCR, while the TCRdb copy is restricted to in-frame clones and leaves out a portion. The sample contains about 150,000 clones, roughly nine tenths of which appear only once. The source material was peripheral blood. The receptors stem from a woman between 65 and 79 years old with acute or convalescent COVID-19. Both conserved end residues are part of each CDR3. D genes are given only for firm matches. Clone size, where shown, is once, few, many, or a class for clones that have expanded.

j_call v_call d_call clone_size cdr3_aa cdr3_nt
TRBJ2-7 TRBV4-2 - - CASSPWRGPYEQYF TGTGCCAGCAGCCCGTGGAGGGGGCCCTACGAGCAGTACTTC
TRBJ1-6 TRBV30 TRBD1 - CAWSVGTGASPLHF TGTGCCTGGAGTGTCGGGACAGGGGCCTCACCCCTCCACTTT
TRBJ2-7 TRBV5-4 TRBD2 - CASSPSGSYEQYF TGTGCCAGCAGCCCAAGCGGGAGCTACGAGCAGTACTTC
TRBJ2-5 TRBV27 TRBD1 - CASSWGTGGMETQYF TGTGCCAGCAGTTGGGGGACAGGGGGTATGGAGACCCAGTACTTC
TRBJ2-7 TRBV19 - - CASSIVGSSYEQYF TGTGCCAGTAGTATAGTGGGGAGTTCCTACGAGCAGTACTTC
TRBJ1-1 TRBV5-1 - - CASSLDRSEAFF TGCGCCAGCAGCTTGGATAGGAGCGAAGCTTTCTTT
TRBJ1-4 TRBV4-2 - - CASGRTNEKLFF TGTGCCAGCGGGAGGACTAATGAAAAACTGTTTTTT
TRBJ1-5 TRBV6-1 - - CASSEFRASNQPQHF TGTGCCAGCAGTGAATTCAGGGCTAGCAATCAGCCCCAGCATTTT
TRBJ1-5 TRBV28 TRBD1 - CASGRTGASNQPQHF TGTGCCAGCGGAAGAACAGGGGCGAGCAATCAGCCCCAGCATTTT
TRBJ1-1 TRBV29-1 TRBD1 - CSVQQGGNTEAFF TGCAGCGTTCAACAGGGGGGAAACACTGAAGCTTTCTTT
TRBJ1-3 TRBV4-3 TRBD1 - CASSHTGGTGNTIYF TGCGCCAGCAGCCACACAGGGGGGACTGGAAACACCATATATTTT
TRBJ1-2 TRBV3-1/TRBV3-2 - - CASSQGGLYGYTF TGTGCCAGCAGCCAAGGGGGGCTCTATGGCTACACCTTC
TRBJ1-2 TRBV7-6 - - CASSLGQYYGYTF TGTGCCAGCAGCTTAGGGCAGTACTATGGCTACACCTTC
TRBJ1-4 TRBV4-3 - - CASSQGGGGNEKLFF TGCGCCAGCAGCCAAGGAGGGGGGGGGAATGAAAAACTGTTTTTT
TRBJ1-1 TRBV6-5 - - CASSYLSGDTEAFF TGTGCCAGCAGTTACCTTTCAGGGGACACTGAAGCTTTCTTT
TRBJ1-1 TRBV4-1 - - CASSQAGELTEAFF TGCGCCAGCAGCCAAGCCGGAGAGCTCACTGAAGCTTTCTTT
TRBJ2-4 TRBV7-9 - - CASSSQGIIQYF TGTGCCAGCAGCTCCCAGGGAATCATTCAGTACTTC
TRBJ1-2 TRBV18 TRBD1 few CASSPRQGAYGYTF TGTGCCAGCTCACCGAGACAGGGGGCGTATGGCTACACCTTC